The 18 T cell receptor beta chains below all came from one sample that was sequenced in a study of blood T cells in healthy people across ages. A J-beta primer mix and a sample-barcoded 5' primer were used in a second PCR of about 6 to 12 cycles. In TCRdb, the 5' RACE reads were re-called with MiXCR into one record per CDR3 protein. The sample contains 1.5 million to 1.9 million distinct CDR3 sequences, approximately 42% of which appear only once. Sequenced: blood. The receptors stem from a young woman in good health.

Regarding this clonotype: An end of the junction does not agree with germline; a read error may underlie this. This rearrangement joins TRBV20-1 to TRBJ2-5; D perhaps matches TRBD2 (5 bases). Germline CDR1 and CDR2: DFQATT and SNEGSKA (reference sequence). The CDR3 is made up of 13 amino acids. This CDR3 is CSVRGTRLVTQYF. CDR3 nucleotide sequence: TGCAGTGTTAGAGGCACTAGGTTGGTGACCCAGTACTTC.

The table lists this clonotype with a few counts. The CDR3 sequence: CSVAGRFRDTQYF. The CDR3 DNA is TGCAGCGTTGCCGGGAGGTTCAGAGATACGCAGTATTTT. V usage is TRBV29-1 and J usage is TRBJ2-3, with 7 bases that match TRBD2. Looked up from germline, CDR1 is SQVTM and CDR2 is ANQGSEA. The CDR3 has 13 amino acids. J lost 5 bases, V lost 4 bases, and 6 bases had no gene match.

The rearrangement uses TRBV5-1 and TRBJ2-1; D perhaps matches TRBD2 (5 bases). V was shortened by 4 bases and J by 6 bases, with 14 bases between the two germline ends. CDR1 and CDR2 (germline): SGHRS, YFSETQ. The CDR3 contains 14 residues. The CDR3 sequence is CASSRVTSGNEQFF. In DNA form, the CDR3 reads TGCGCCAGCAGCCGAGTAACTAGTGGCAATGAGCAGTTCTTC. Using reference TRBV5-1 and TRBJ2-1 for the parts outside the CDR3, the full variable domain is KAGVTQTPRYLIKTRGQQVTLSCSPISGHRSVSWYQQTPGQGLQFLFEYFSETQRNKGNFPGRFSGRQFSNSRSEMNVSTLELGDSALYLCASSRVTSGNEQFFGPGTRLTVL.

V and J are TRBV12-3 or TRBV12-4 and TRBJ2-3; TRBD2 aligns across 11 bases. CDR3 length: 15 amino acids. V lost 6 bases, J lost 0 bases, and 2 bases stayed unmatched. CDR3 residues: CASRTSGVSTDTQYF. The CDR3 region has the DNA TGTGCCAGCAGGACTAGCGGGGTGAGCACAGATACGCAGTATTTT.

The chain recombines TRBV28 with TRBJ1-3; 7 nucleotides match TRBD1. CDR1 is MDHEN and CDR2 is SYDVKM in the germline V gene. V was clipped by 7 bases and J by 0 bases; unmatched bases: 12. The CDR3 length is 17 residues. The CDR3 spells CASISSGTVYSGNTIYF. The DNA of the CDR3 is TGTGCCAGCATATCTTCCGGGACAGTTTACTCTGGAAACACCATATATTTT.

This clonotype was detected once. The rearrangement joins TRBV28 to TRBJ2-7; 9 nucleotides agree with TRBD1. The CDR3 covers 17 residues. Trimming removed 3 bases from V and 6 bases from J; junction bases left unmatched: 15. Looked up from germline, CDR1 is MDHEN and CDR2 is SYDVKM. The CDR3 region has the DNA TGTGCCAGCAGTTTCCAAGTCACCCGGGACAGGGAAGCCGAGCAGTACTTC. The encoded protein is CASSFQVTRDREAEQYF.

This chain uses TRBV19 with TRBJ2-7; possibly TRBD1 for D (5 bases). The CDR3 totals 17 residues. Deletions cut 1 base from V and 0 bases from J, with 16 bases between. Germline V gives CDR1 LNHDA, CDR2 SQIVND (reference sequence). The CDR3 DNA reads TGTGCCAGTAGTATAGCCCTCCGAGCTGGGGCCTCCTACGAGCAGTACTTC. It specifies CASSIALRAGASYEQYF.

This chain uses TRBV20-1 with TRBJ2-7; weak D call: TRBD2 (5 bases). CDR1 is DFQATT, CDR2 SNEGSKA, per germline (reference sequence). V was clipped by 0 bases and J by 5 bases, with 23 bases between them. This CDR3 has 17 amino acids. CDR3 coding DNA: TGCAGTGCTAGAGATATGTCTAGCCCCACCATATCGAACGAGCAGTACTTC. Its translation: CSARDMSSPTISNEQYF.

The chain uses TRBV27 and TRBJ2-1, with 10 bases matching TRBD1. Germline CDR1 MNHEY, CDR2 SMNVEV (reference sequence). CDR3 length equals 13 residues. V was pared by 6 bases and J by 6 bases, with 2 bases of the junction left unmatched. For the CDR3, the DNA is TGTGCCAGCAGGTGGACAGGGGGCAATGAGCAGTTCTTC. This encodes CASRWTGGNEQFF.

The chain combines TRBV7-2 with TRBJ2-2, with 7 nucleotides matching TRBD2. In germline, CDR1 is SGHTA, CDR2 FQGNSA. The ends lost 1 base at V and 6 bases at J; junction bases unmatched: 2. The CDR3 extends over 14 amino acids. CDR3: CASSLVTSPGELFF. CDR3 nucleotide sequence: TGTGCCAGCAGCTTAGTGACTAGCCCCGGGGAGCTGTTTTTT.

V usage is TRBV4-3 and J usage is TRBJ1-2; D gene ambiguous. The CDR3 is 15 residues long. The V and J ends lost 1 base and 2 bases respectively, with 11 bases between them. Germline lookup yields CDR1 LGHNA and CDR2 YSLEER. CDR3 loop: CASSQGFGGNYGYTF. DNA for the CDR3: TGCGCCAGCAGCCAAGGGTTCGGTGGAAACTATGGCTACACCTTC.

This clonotype was counted at least ten times. The gene calls are TRBV7-2 and TRBJ1-5, with unresolved D. The CDR3 consists of 13 residues. Germline values: CDR1 SGHTA, CDR2 FQGNSA. Deletions cut 4 bases from V and 2 bases from J, with 6 bases between. The DNA of the CDR3 is TGTGCCAGCAGCTCTTCGGGCAATCAGCCCCAGCATTTT. This gives the protein CASSSSGNQPQHF.

As DNA, the CDR3 is TGTGCCAGCTCACCAATGGGTAGGGACATTCAGTACTTC. Its translation is CASSPMGRDIQYF. The J gene is TRBJ2-4, the V gene TRBV18; D unclear. The germline V gene encodes CDR1 KGHSH and CDR2 LQKENI. The CDR3 runs 13 residues. Trimming removed 2 bases at V and 8 bases at J, with 10 bases between.

The V gene is TRBV7-9, the J gene TRBJ2-7; tentative D call: TRBD1 (6 bases). CDR3 length: 13 residues. From germline, CDR1 is SEHNR and CDR2 FQNEAQ (reference sequence). V was clipped by 1 base and J by 5 bases, with 9 bases between them. The CDR3 sequence: CASSLGTADEQYF. As DNA, the CDR3 is TGTGCCAGCAGCTTAGGGACAGCCGACGAGCAGTACTTC.

The chain joins TRBV7-9 to TRBJ1-4; D unclear. CDR3 length: 14 residues. CDR1 SEHNR and CDR2 FQNEAQ come from the germline V gene (reference sequence). Trimming pared 0 bases from V and 3 bases from J, leaving 5 bases between. The chain's CDR3 is CASSLALPNEKLFF. In nucleotides, the CDR3 is TGTGCCAGCAGCTTAGCACTCCCTAATGAAAAACTGTTTTTT.

V gene TRBV10-3 combines with J gene TRBJ1-2; D is ambiguous. CDR1 ENHRY and CDR2 SYGVKD come from the germline V gene. This CDR3 has 15 residues. Deletions cut 3 bases from V and 3 bases from J, with 14 bases between. CDR3 residues: CAISDGIPLDYGYTF. In DNA form, the CDR3 reads TGTGCCATCAGTGATGGGATCCCCCTCGACTATGGCTACACCTTC.

This clonotype occurred many times. The rearrangement joins TRBV29-1 to TRBJ1-2, with D unresolved. The CDR3 has 11 residues. Germline V gives CDR1 SQVTM, CDR2 ANQGSEA. Trimming left V 0 bases short and J 7 bases short, with 6 bases between. The CDR3 sequence: CSVEDLFGYTF. CDR3 nucleotide sequence: TGCAGCGTTGAAGATCTCTTTGGCTACACCTTC. Using reference TRBV29-1 and TRBJ1-2 for the parts outside the CDR3, the full variable domain is SAVISQKPSRDICQRGTSLTIQCQVDSQVTMMFWYRQQPGQSLTLIATANQGSEATYESGFVIDKFPISRPNLTFSTLTVSNMSPEDSSIYLCSVEDLFGYTFGSGTRLTVV.

The chain has TRBV20-1 and TRBJ1-1; D is unresolved. Trimming pared 6 bases from V and 0 bases from J, leaving 20 bases between. The CDR3 extends over 16 amino acids. Germline lookup yields CDR1 DFQATT and CDR2 SNEGSKA (reference sequence). The CDR3 loop reads CSAPPRLSYMNTEAFF. The CDR3 bases are TGCAGTGCACCCCCGCGGTTATCTTACATGAACACTGAAGCTTTCTTT.